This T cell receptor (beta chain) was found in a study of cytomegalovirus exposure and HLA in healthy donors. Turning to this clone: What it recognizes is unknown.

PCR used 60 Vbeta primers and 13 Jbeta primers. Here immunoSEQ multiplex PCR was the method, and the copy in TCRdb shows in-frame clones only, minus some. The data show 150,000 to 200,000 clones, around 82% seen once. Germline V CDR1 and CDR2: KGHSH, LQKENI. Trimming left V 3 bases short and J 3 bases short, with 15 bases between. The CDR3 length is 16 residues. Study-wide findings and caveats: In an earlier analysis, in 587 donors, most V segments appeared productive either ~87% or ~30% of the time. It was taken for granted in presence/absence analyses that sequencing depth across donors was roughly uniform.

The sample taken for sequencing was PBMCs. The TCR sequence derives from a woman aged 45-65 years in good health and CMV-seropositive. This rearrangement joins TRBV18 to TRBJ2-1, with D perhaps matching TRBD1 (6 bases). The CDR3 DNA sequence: TGTGCCAGCTCACCTCAAAGAGGGGGAAACTACAATGAGCAGTTCTTC. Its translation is CASSPQRGGNYNEQFF.